The clone carrying this T cell receptor (beta chain) appeared a single time. Its antigen is still unknown. Assay used: immunoSEQ multiplex PCR; TCRdb lists only in-frame clones, some missing. The sample has over 35,000 clones, about four fifths seen once; the top ten hold roughly 1%. CFSE-dim autoproliferating and CFSE-high non-proliferating T cells from unstimulated culture were sequenced separately. Pooled replicate wells came from about 50 million CFSE-labeled PBMCs cultured approximately seven days without stimulus. PBMCs were labeled with about 0.5 uM CFSE and cultured without exogenous stimuli. This entry belongs to a study of memory B cells and T cells in multiple sclerosis. Study outcomes and limitations: Clone-set sizes differed between compartments, so shared clonotype counts needed normalization.

V shed 11 bases and J shed 0 bases, with 14 bases lying between them. Germline V lookup: CDR1 MNHNS, CDR2 SASEGT. This CDR3 contains 13 residues. Specimen: PBMCs from blood kept in culture. This sequence joins TRBV6-1 and TRBJ2-7; a possible D gene is TRBD1 (7 bases). This sequence was found in a human donor with multiple sclerosis. The CDR3 region is CAGGTAPSYEQYF. DNA for the CDR3: TGTGCCGGAGGGACAGCTCCCTCCTACGAGCAGTACTTC.